The next 5 T cell receptor beta chains were all read from a single sample in a study of monozygotic twins with inflammatory bowel disease. One entry per CDR3 protein, without DNA, is what TCRdb gives after re-calling the 5' RACE reads. The sample data list more than 95,000 distinct CDR3 sequences. The material sequenced was blood. All receptors derive from a human donor with ulcerative colitis or Crohn's disease, or a healthy co-twin of an affected twin (not recorded which).

This sequence joins TRBV20-1 and TRBJ2-2; TCRdb picks TRBD2, but there is no DNA to check that call. The CDR3 covers 14 residues. Germline loops: CDR1 DFQATT, CDR2 SNEGSKA (reference sequence). The CDR3 region is CSAGLGTHTGELFF.

The V and J genes are TRBV18 and TRBJ2-7; TCRdb reports TRBD1, a call that lacks DNA to check it against. The germline gives CDR1 KGHSH, CDR2 LQKENI. This CDR3 is 18 amino acids long. The chain's CDR3 is CASSPLPPSSGRANEQYF.

V and J are TRBV29-1 and TRBJ2-7. The CDR3 runs 12 residues. The germline V gene encodes CDR1 SQVTM and CDR2 ANQGSEA. The CDR3 loop reads CSVGLPPYEQYF.

The CDR3 is CASSPTPWLAVYEQYF. This chain joins TRBV6-1 and TRBJ2-7; the D call from TCRdb, TRBD2, cannot be confirmed without DNA. The CDR3 runs 16 residues. Looked up from germline, CDR1 is MNHNS and CDR2 is SASEGT.

The chain has TRBV4-3 and TRBJ2-3; the TRBD1 assignment by TCRdb is unverifiable without DNA. Germline V gene data show CDR1 as LGHNA and CDR2 as YSLEER. The CDR3 covers 16 residues. The CDR3 spells CASSQDGRGYADTQYF.